What follows are 18 T cell receptor beta chains derived from one specimen sequenced in a study of metastatic and nonmetastatic thyroid tumors. Patients underwent thyroid surgery, and none had received any treatment before it. TCRdb called clones again from the PCR reads with MiXCR. The table has roughly 40,000 clones, roughly 12% seen once. The sample was blood. Every receptor here comes from a male donor with papillary thyroid cancer or a benign thyroid nodule (not recorded which). Some clones in this sample may be carry-over from other donors' samples.

This clone was seen many times. The rearrangement joins TRBV7-2 to TRBJ2-1; D is perhaps TRBD2 (6 bases). Trimming removed 1 base from V and 10 bases from J, with 14 bases in between. The CDR3 has 14 residues. Germline V CDR1 and CDR2: SGHTA, FQGNSA. In DNA form, the CDR3 reads TGTGCCAGCAGCTTAGTTCCGGACTATTCAGAGCAGTTCTTC. Translation: CASSLVPDYSEQFF.

This clone occurred many times. J is TRBJ2-1 and V is TRBV11-2, with 14 bases matching TRBD2. Trimming at V came to 3 bases and at J to 11 bases, leaving 9 bases not matched to a gene. This CDR3 has 16 residues. CDR1 SGHAT and CDR2 FQNNGV come from the germline V gene. The CDR3 nucleotides are TGTGCCAGCAGCTTTCCGACTAGCGGGGGGGCGTTGAAGCAGTTCTTC. Amino acid sequence: CASSFPTSGGALKQFF.

The chain joins TRBV5-1 to TRBJ2-1, with D possibly matching TRBD2 (6 bases). The length of the CDR3 is 15 residues. V gave up 7 bases and J gave up 0 bases, with 14 bases separating them. Germline-derived CDR1 and CDR2 are SGHRS and YFSETQ. The CDR3 protein is CASSSEGYSYNEQFF. The CDR3 DNA reads as TGCGCCAGCTCCTCGGAGGGATACTCCTACAATGAGCAGTTCTTC.

This sequence joins TRBV28 and TRBJ2-2; D is unclear. CDR3 length equals 14 residues. V lost 3 bases, J lost 3 bases, and 8 bases lay in between. Germline CDR1 MDHEN, CDR2 SYDVKM. The CDR3 reads CASSFRQYTGELFF. CDR3 in DNA: TGTGCCAGCAGTTTTCGTCAGTACACCGGGGAGCTGTTTTTT.

This clone showed up just a few times. The CDR3 DNA follows: TGTGCCAGCAGTTACAGTGGCGGACAAGAGACCCAGTACTTC. This encodes CASSYSGGQETQYF. The genes are TRBV6-2 or TRBV6-3 and TRBJ2-5; D gene uncertain. Trimming stripped 2 bases from V and 2 bases from J, with 9 bases between. The germline CDR1 and CDR2 sequences are MNHEY and SVGEGT. This CDR3 contains 14 residues.

This clone showed up many times. This rearrangement joins TRBV27 to TRBJ1-2; 7 bases fit TRBD1. The germline V gene encodes CDR1 MNHEY and CDR2 SMNVEV (reference sequence). V lost 5 bases, J lost 6 bases, and 12 bases stayed unmatched. The CDR3 runs 15 residues. This chain's CDR3 is CASSPHSPGTDGYTF. In nucleotides, the CDR3 is TGTGCCAGCAGTCCCCATAGCCCCGGGACAGATGGCTACACCTTC.

This clone was counted at least ten times. This chain connects TRBV2 to TRBJ1-5; D gene ambiguous. Germline V gene sequence: CDR1 SNHLY, CDR2 FYNNEI. V was clipped by 1 base and J by 4 bases, with 5 bases between them. The CDR3 loop spans 13 amino acids. The CDR3 sequence: CASSEERNQPQHF. CDR3 DNA sequence: TGTGCCAGCAGTGAAGAAAGAAATCAGCCCCAGCATTTT.

Many counts were recorded for this clone. The V call is TRBV10-1, the J call TRBJ1-3; D uncertain. CDR3 length equals 13 residues. Germline V gene sequence: CDR1 WNHNN, CDR2 SYGVQD (reference sequence). Trimming removed 10 bases from V and 1 base from J, with 11 bases in between. CDR3 coding DNA: TGCGCCACCAAGGGAGCGTCTGGAAACACCATATATTTT. Protein product: CATKGASGNTIYF.

This clone was picked up many times. The V call is TRBV27, the J call TRBJ1-1; the D gene is possibly TRBD1 (6 bases). This CDR3 is 14 amino acids long. Germline assignment: CDR1 MNHEY and CDR2 SMNVEV (reference sequence). V lost 6 bases, J lost 3 bases, and 14 bases lay in between. In DNA form, the CDR3 reads TGTGCCAGCAGGTCCTTACAGGGATACACTGAAGCTTTCTTT. Translation: CASRSLQGYTEAFF.

This clone has a count of ten or more. The gene calls are TRBV15 and TRBJ1-6; D unresolved. V lost 0 bases to trimming and J lost 8 bases, with 8 bases between them. This CDR3 has 14 residues. Germline CDR1 LNHNV, CDR2 YYDKDF (reference sequence). CDR3 protein: CATSRDLEYSPLHF. The CDR3 bases are TGTGCCACCAGCAGAGATCTTGAGTATTCACCCCTCCACTTT.

Many counts were recorded for this clone. This chain links TRBV10-3 with TRBJ2-2; no firm D call. The CDR3 runs 15 residues. Per the germline V gene, CDR1 is ENHRY and CDR2 is SYGVKD. CDR3 nucleotides: TGTGCGATAAGGTGGGGAAGCGAGAACACCGGGGAGCTGTTTTTT. Its translation: CAIRWGSENTGELFF.

Points on this clone: This sequence may be a read error, since a much larger clone differs from it by one base. The V call is TRBV4-3, the J call TRBJ2-7; possibly TRBD2 for D (5 bases). This CDR3 spans 11 amino acids. Trimming stripped 5 bases from V and 6 bases from J, with 8 bases between. Germline V lookup: CDR1 LGHNA, CDR2 YSLEER. The CDR3 sequence is CASSKGLEQYF. For the CDR3, the DNA is TGCGCCAGCAGCAAAGGACTCGAGCAGTACTTC.

Points on this clone: A single base separates this from a much larger clone, so it may be a read error. Distinct nucleotide sequences in the sample also encode this CDR3. The chain couples TRBV19 to TRBJ2-4; D is unclear. Germline V CDR1 and CDR2: LNHDA, SQIVND (reference sequence). CDR3 length equals 15 residues. V was cut by 0 bases and J by 9 bases, with 15 bases left in between. In DNA form, the CDR3 reads TGTGCCAGTAGTATAGAAGTAGAGAGGCATTTCATTCAGTACTTC. Its protein product is CASSIEVERHFIQYF.

The rearrangement uses TRBV6-2 or TRBV6-3 and TRBJ2-7; no firm D call. V lost 6 bases and J 3 bases, leaving 9 bases between the germline ends. The germline V gene has CDR1 MNHEY and CDR2 SVGEGT. The CDR3 is made up of 12 amino acids. CDR3 protein: CASRFHNYEQYF. CDR3 in DNA: TGTGCCAGCAGATTCCACAACTACGAGCAGTACTTC.

This clone was seen at least ten times. This rearrangement joins TRBV5-1 to TRBJ2-1; 12 nucleotides agree with TRBD2. V was clipped by 5 bases and J by 0 bases; unmatched bases: 12. CDR1 and CDR2 (germline): SGHRS, YFSETQ. This CDR3 has 19 residues. This CDR3 reads CASRGNGLAGLVSYNEQFF. The CDR3 nucleotides are TGCGCCAGCAGGGGAAATGGACTAGCGGGACTCGTCTCCTACAATGAGCAGTTCTTC.

The rearrangement links TRBV15 to TRBJ1-4, with TRBD1 as a possible D gene (6 bases). The CDR3 has 18 amino acids. Germline assignment: CDR1 LNHNV and CDR2 YYDKDF (reference sequence). Trimming took 0 bases from V and 4 from J, leaving 18 bases between them. The CDR3 is CATSRDRFGGSCNEKLFF. The CDR3 region has the DNA TGTGCCACCAGCAGAGATCGGTTTGGGGGCAGTTGTAATGAAAAACTGTTTTTT. Supplemented by reference TRBV15 and TRBJ1-4, the full variable domain reads DAMVIQNPRYQVTQFGKPVTLSCSQTLNHNVMYWYQQKSSQAPKLLFHYYDKDFNNEADTPDNFQSRRPNTSFCFLDIRSPGLGDTAMYLCATSRDRFGGSCNEKLFFGSGTQLSVL.

This clone was detected a few times. A much larger clone lies a single base off, so this may be a read error. The chain has TRBV4-1 and TRBJ2-2; possibly TRBD1 or TRBD2 for D (5 bases each). Germline CDR1 reads MGHRA; CDR2 reads YSYEKL. Trimming removed 5 bases at V and 4 bases at J, with 11 bases between. The CDR3 sequence is 14 residues long. CDR3 bases: TGCGCCAGCAGCAAGGGACCGAGCACCGGGGAGCTGTTTTTT. Translated: CASSKGPSTGELFF.

Many counts were recorded for this clone. A much larger clonotype is one base distant, so this may be a read error. The CDR3 DNA sequence: TGTGCCAGCAGTTACAGGGCTAGCGGGAGCGCAGACACGCAGTATTTT. This codes for CASSYRASGSADTQYF. The chain links TRBV6-6 to TRBJ2-3; 10 bases are a match to TRBD2. Germline-derived CDR1 and CDR2 are MNHNY and SVGAGI (reference sequence). This CDR3 has 16 amino acids.